This TCR beta chain was sequenced for a study of T cells expressing NK-cell markers. Study results and limitations: Four of the donors also had these clonotypes leading their CD3+CD56-NKG2C+ fraction.

On this clonotype itself: The antigen remains undetermined.

TCRdb processed the 5' RACE reads again and assigns one entry to each CDR3 protein, with no DNA. Listed are hundreds of thousands of distinct CDR3 sequences; roughly 3.5% falls within the top ten. The CDR3 runs to 17 residues. Germline V gene data show CDR1 as SEHNR and CDR2 as FQNEAQ (reference sequence). The sequence was collected from a man aged 18-30 years in good health. Sample: blood T cells: a sorted CD56 or NKG2C T cell subset, CD4+ or CD8+ T cells, or bulk PBMC T cells (not recorded which). V is TRBV7-9 and J is TRBJ2-7; TCRdb designates TRBD2, a call that cannot be tested without DNA. CDR3 sequence: CASSSTGTSGSSYEQYF.